These T cell receptor beta chains were read from a single sample in a study of cytomegalovirus exposure and HLA in healthy donors. Profiled with immunoSEQ multiplex PCR; TCRdb holds only in-frame clones, not every one. The ten most abundant clones cover under 2.5% of a sample with around 150,000 clones. The sequencing sample was made of PBMCs. These receptors all come from a man aged 25 to 40 in good health and CMV-seronegative. Each CDR3 is given with its conserved first and last residue. The D gene is left open where the match is weak.

TRBJ2-1	-	TRBV27	TGTGCCAGCCTCACCCCATCCGGGCAGTTCTTC	CASLTPSGQFF
TRBJ1-4	-	TRBV11-2	TGTGCCAGCAGCTTAGATCGCAGCGCGGCTAATGAAAAACTGTTTTTT	CASSLDRSAANEKLFF
TRBJ1-1	-	TRBV29-1	TGCAGCGTTCGCTTTGGGGGGGGCAGGAAGAACACTGAAGCTTTCTTT	CSVRFGGGRKNTEAFF
TRBJ2-7	TRBD2	TRBV9	TGTGCCAGCAGCGTAGGACTAGCGGGAGGGTTCTACGAGCAGTACTTC	CASSVGLAGGFYEQYF
TRBJ1-1	-	TRBV7-3	TGTGCCAGCAGCCCCTCGGGGAGGGACACTGAAGCTTTCTTT	CASSPSGRDTEAFF
TRBJ1-1	-	TRBV12-5	TGTGCTAGTGAGGGGCCGGTTATGAACACTGAAGCTTTCTTT	CASEGPVMNTEAFF
TRBJ2-5	TRBD1	TRBV5-1	TGCGCCAGCAGCTCGGCCAGGGGGCACGAGACCCAGTACTTC	CASSSARGHETQYF
TRBJ2-3	TRBD1	TRBV10-2	TGCGCCAGCAGGGGGGGACAGGGGGGGGTAACAGATACGCAGTATTTT	CASRGGQGGVTDTQYF
TRBJ2-2	TRBD2	TRBV27	TGTGCCAGCAGCCCGAGGACTAGCGAATCCGGGGAGCTGTTTTTT	CASSPRTSESGELFF
TRBJ2-1	TRBD2	TRBV6-1	TGTGCCAGCAGTGTGGCGGGAGGGTCCTACAATGAGCAGTTCTTC	CASSVAGGSYNEQFF
TRBJ2-2	-	TRBV11-3	TGTGCCAGCGGCCCAGGGGCTAACACCGGGGAGCTGTTTTTT	CASGPGANTGELFF
TRBJ2-7	TRBD2	TRBV11-2	TGTGCCAGCAGCGGGAGCGGGAGGGCCCCCTACGAGCAGTACTTC	CASSGSGRAPYEQYF
TRBJ2-7	-	TRBV5-5	TGTGCCAGCGGCGTCGGGTCCGCAAGCTACGAGCAGTACTTC	CASGVGSASYEQYF
TRBJ2-2	TRBD2	TRBV5-1	TGCGCCAGCAGCCGAACTAGCGGGACTGACTCGAACACCGGGGAGCTGTTTTTT	CASSRTSGTDSNTGELFF
TRBJ2-1	TRBD2	TRBV6-5	TGTGCCAGCAGAATAAAAGCGGGGTCGAATGAGCAGTTCTTC	CASRIKAGSNEQFF
TRBJ2-7	TRBD1	TRBV19	TGTGCCACCTCGAGGCAGGGGGCATCCTACGAGCAGTACTTC	CATSRQGASYEQYF
TRBJ2-3	-	TRBV7-2	TGTGCCAGCAGGCTAGCAACAGATACGCAGTATTTT	CASRLATDTQYF
TRBJ1-3	TRBD1	TRBV7-2	TGTGCCAGCAGCCACAGGACAGGGTCAAACACCATATATTTT	CASSHRTGSNTIYF
TRBJ2-1	TRBD2	TRBV27	TGTGCCAGCAGGTCTCCGCTCGGGACTAGCTTCAGTGAGCAGTTCTTC	CASRSPLGTSFSEQFF
TRBJ2-2	TRBD2	TRBV5-1	TGCGCCAGCACACAGGCTGGGGTAGCGGGAGTTTCCGGGGAGCTGTTTTTT	CASTQAGVAGVSGELFF